The clone carrying this TCR beta chain was seen once. The data belong to a study of shared T cell receptors in the human thymus. TCRdb's table, derived via immunoSEQ multiplex PCR, lists solely in-frame clones and lacks some. Among about 540,000 clones, about four fifths were seen once, and the ten largest hold more than 0.01%. This same sample was also part of a study on human thymus T cells.

The source material was thymocytes. The receptor was isolated from a boy younger than two with a congenital heart defect.

The CDR3 protein is CASSQWEMKNTEAFF. CDR3 sequence (DNA): TGTGCCAGCAGTCAATGGGAGATGAAGAACACTGAAGCTTTCTTT. The chain has TRBV28 and TRBJ1-1; D remains unclear. The CDR3 runs to 15 residues. V lost 5 bases to trimming and J lost 1 base, with 14 bases between them. Germline V gene sequence: CDR1 MDHEN, CDR2 SYDVKM.